The clone carrying this T cell receptor beta chain occurred once. Its target is not known. Assay used: immunoSEQ multiplex PCR; TCRdb lists only in-frame clones, some missing. The sample holds over 140,000 clones, roughly 92% seen once. The data originate from a study of T cell responses to AZD1222 COVID-19 vaccine. As for the study in general: Pooled samples include second doses given at about 4 or 12 weeks.

The study, taken as a whole, reports: Variant regions that are unmutated are reportedly the target of nearly half of spike-specific TCRs. Spike-specific TCR breadth and depth rose after two AZD1222 doses. Most donors were white British, females outnumbered males, and clonal diversity was possibly underestimated.

Looked up from germline, CDR1 is KGHDR and CDR2 is SFDVKD. V trimming: 5 bases; J trimming: 6 bases; junction bases outside the gene matches: 8. The CDR3 is 15 amino acids. The gene calls are TRBV24-1 and TRBJ2-2, with 7 bases aligning to TRBD1. This specimen was peripheral blood, taken on day 0 of AZD1222 vaccination. The source is an adult in good health. This CDR3 is CATSGPSTGSGELFF. The DNA for the CDR3 is TGTGCCACCAGTGGTCCCTCGACAGGGTCCGGGGAGCTGTTTTTT.